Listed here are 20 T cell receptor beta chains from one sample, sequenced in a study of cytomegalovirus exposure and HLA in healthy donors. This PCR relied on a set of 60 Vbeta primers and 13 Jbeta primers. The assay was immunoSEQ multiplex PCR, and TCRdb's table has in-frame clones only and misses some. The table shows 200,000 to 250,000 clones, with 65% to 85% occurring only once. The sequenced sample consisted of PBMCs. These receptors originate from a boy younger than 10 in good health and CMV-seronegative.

CDR3 amino acids: CSVEATSAYNEQFF. In DNA, the CDR3 is TGCAGCGTTGAAGCGACTTCCGCCTACAATGAGCAGTTCTTC. The chain has TRBV29-1 and TRBJ2-1; D ambiguous. The CDR3 spans 14 residues. In germline, CDR1 is SQVTM, CDR2 ANQGSEA. Deletions cut 1 base from V and 2 bases from J, with 9 bases between.

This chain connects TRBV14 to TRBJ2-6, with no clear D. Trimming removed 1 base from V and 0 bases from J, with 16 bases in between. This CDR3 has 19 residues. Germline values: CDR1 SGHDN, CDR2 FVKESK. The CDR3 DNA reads TGTGCCAGCAGCCAAGTAGGCGGAAGGTCCTACTCTGGGGCCAACGTCCTGACTTTC. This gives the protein CASSQVGGRSYSGANVLTF.

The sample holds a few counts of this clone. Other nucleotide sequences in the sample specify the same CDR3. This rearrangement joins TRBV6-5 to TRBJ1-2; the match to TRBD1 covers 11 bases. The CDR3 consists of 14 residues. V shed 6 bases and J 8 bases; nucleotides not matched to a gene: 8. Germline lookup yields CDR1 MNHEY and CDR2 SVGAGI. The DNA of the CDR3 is TGTGCCAGCAGGGACAGGGGGCGTCTTTACGGCTACACCTTC. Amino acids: CASRDRGRLYGYTF.

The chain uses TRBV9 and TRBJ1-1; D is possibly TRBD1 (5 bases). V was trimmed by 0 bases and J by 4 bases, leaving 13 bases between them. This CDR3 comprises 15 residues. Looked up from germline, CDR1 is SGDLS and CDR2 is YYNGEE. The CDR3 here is CASSVGGEGRTEAFF. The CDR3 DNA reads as TGTGCCAGCAGCGTAGGGGGGGAGGGGCGCACTGAAGCTTTCTTT. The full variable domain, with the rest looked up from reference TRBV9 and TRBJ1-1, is DSGVTQTPKHLITATGQRVTLRCSPRSGDLSVYWYQQSLDQGLQFLIQYYNGEERAKGNILERFSAQQFPDLHSELNLSSLELGDSALYFCASSVGGEGRTEAFFGQGTRLTVV.

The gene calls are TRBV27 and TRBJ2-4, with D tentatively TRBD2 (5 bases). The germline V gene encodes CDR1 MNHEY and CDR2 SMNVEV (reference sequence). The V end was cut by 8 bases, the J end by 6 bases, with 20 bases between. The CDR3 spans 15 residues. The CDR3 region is CASSSGKVARNIQYF. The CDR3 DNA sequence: TGTGCCAGCTCCTCCGGGAAGGTTGCACGAAACATTCAGTACTTC.

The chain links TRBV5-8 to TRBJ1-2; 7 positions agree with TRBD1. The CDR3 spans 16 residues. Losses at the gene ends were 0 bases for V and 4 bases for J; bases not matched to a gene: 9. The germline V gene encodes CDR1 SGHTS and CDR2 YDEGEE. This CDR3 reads CASSLVEDRAAYGYTF. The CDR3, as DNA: TGTGCCAGCAGCTTGGTTGAAGACAGGGCGGCCTATGGCTACACCTTC.

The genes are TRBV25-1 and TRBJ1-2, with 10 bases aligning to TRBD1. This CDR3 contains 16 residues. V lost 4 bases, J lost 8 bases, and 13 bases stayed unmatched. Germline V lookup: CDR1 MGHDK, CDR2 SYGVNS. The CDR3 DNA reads TGTGCCAGCAGTGCCTCTACGGGACAGGGGACGGGGGGCTACACCTTC. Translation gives CASSASTGQGTGGYTF.

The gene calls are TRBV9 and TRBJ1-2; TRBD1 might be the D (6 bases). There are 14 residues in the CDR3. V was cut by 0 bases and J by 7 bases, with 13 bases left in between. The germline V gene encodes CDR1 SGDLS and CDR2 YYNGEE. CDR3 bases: TGTGCCAGCAGCGTAGCACTCCGGGACATTGGCTACACCTTC. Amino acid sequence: CASSVALRDIGYTF.

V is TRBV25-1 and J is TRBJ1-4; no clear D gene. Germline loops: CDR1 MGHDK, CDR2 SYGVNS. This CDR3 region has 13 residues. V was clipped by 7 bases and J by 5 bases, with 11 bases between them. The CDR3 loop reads CASTTLGNEKLFF. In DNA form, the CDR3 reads TGTGCCAGCACCACGCTAGGAAATGAAAAACTGTTTTTT.

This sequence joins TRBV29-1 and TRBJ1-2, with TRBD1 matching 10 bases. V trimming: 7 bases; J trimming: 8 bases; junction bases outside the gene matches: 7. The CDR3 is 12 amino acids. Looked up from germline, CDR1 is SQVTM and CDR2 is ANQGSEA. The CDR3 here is CSGSTGGDGYTF. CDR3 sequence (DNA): TGCAGCGGATCGACAGGGGGCGACGGCTACACCTTC.

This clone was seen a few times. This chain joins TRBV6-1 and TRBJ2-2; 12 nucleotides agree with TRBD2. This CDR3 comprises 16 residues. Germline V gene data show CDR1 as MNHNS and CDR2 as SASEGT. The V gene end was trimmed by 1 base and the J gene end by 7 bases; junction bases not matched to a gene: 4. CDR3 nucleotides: TGTGCCAGCAGTGAAGGACTAGCGGGGGCTAACGGGGAGCTGTTTTTT. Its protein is CASSEGLAGANGELFF.

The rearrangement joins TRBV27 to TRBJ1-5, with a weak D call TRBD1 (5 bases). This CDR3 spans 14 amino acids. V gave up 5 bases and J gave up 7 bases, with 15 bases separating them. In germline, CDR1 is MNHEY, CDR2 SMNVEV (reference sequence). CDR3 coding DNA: TGTGCCAGCAGTCCTTTCTCAGGGCAACAGCCCCAGCATTTT. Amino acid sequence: CASSPFSGQQPQHF.

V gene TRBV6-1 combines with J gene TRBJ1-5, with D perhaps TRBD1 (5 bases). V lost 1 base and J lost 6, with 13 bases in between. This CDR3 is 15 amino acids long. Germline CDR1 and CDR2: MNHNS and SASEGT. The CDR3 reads CASSEGPGKGQPQHF. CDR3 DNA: TGTGCCAGCAGTGAAGGGCCAGGGAAGGGTCAGCCCCAGCATTTT.

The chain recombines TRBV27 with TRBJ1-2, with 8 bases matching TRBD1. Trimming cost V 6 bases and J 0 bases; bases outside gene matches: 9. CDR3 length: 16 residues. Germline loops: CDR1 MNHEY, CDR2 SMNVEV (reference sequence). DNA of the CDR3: TGTGCCAGCAGCCCAGGGGGCATCATACCTAACTATGGCTACACCTTC. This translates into CASSPGGIIPNYGYTF.

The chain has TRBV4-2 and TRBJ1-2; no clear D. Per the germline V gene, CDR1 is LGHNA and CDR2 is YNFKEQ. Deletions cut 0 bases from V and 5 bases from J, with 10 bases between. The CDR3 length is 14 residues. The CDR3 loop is CASSQDTVSYGYTF. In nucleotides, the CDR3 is TGTGCCAGCAGCCAAGACACAGTTTCTTATGGCTACACCTTC.

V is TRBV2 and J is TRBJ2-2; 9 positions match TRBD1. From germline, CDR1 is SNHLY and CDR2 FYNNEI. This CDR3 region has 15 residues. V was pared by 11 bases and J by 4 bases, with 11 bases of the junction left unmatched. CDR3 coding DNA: TGTGCCGGCTCACACAGGGGGCAGCTCACCGGGGAGCTGTTTTTT. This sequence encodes CAGSHRGQLTGELFF.

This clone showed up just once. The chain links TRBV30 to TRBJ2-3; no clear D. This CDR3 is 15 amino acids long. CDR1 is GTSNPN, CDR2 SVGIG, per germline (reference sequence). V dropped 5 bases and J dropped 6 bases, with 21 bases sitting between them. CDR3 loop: CAWLRIRSSSDTQYF. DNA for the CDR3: TGTGCCTGGCTGCGCATCCGGTCTAGTTCCGATACGCAGTATTTT.

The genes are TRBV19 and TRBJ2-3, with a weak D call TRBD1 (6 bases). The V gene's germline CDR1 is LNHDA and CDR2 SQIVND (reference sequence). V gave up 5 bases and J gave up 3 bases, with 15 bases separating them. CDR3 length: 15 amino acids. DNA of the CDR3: TGTGCCAGTAGTCTCTGGACAGAAGAGACAGATACGCAGTATTTT. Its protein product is CASSLWTEETDTQYF.

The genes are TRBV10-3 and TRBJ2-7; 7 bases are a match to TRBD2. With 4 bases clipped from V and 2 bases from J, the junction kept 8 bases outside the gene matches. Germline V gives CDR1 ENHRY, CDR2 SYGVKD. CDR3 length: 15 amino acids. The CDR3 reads CAISGASGPTYEQYF. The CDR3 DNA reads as TGTGCCATCAGTGGAGCTAGCGGTCCCACCTACGAGCAGTACTTC.

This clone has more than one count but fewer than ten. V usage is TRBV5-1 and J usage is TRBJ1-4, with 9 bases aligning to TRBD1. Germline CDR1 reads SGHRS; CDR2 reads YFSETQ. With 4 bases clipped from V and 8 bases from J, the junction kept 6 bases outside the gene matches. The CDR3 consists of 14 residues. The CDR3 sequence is CASSPRTGEEKLFF. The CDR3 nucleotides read TGCGCCAGCAGCCCTAGGACAGGGGAAGAAAAACTGTTTTTT.